Listed below are T cell receptor beta chains from one sample, sequenced in a study of shared clonotypes between healthy human individuals. This table comes from immunoSEQ multiplex PCR, and its TCRdb copy is limited to in-frame clones, with some not included. The data show nearly 1,000,000 clones, 76% seen once. Material for sequencing was memory CD4+ T cells sorted from blood. Receptor source: a man younger than 35 in good health. Both conserved end residues are part of each CDR3. The order of the fields is clone size, CDR3 length, J gene, D gene, V gene, CDR3 protein, CDR3 DNA. D genes are given only for firm matches. A row's size may be missing; if present it is once, few, many or a size class.

abundance: few
len: 12
j_gene: TRBJ2-4
d_gene: NA
v_gene: TRBV29-1
CDR3aa: CSSVGGKNIQYF
CDR3nt: TGCAGCTCCGTGGGGGGCAAAAACATTCAGTACTTC

abundance: NA
len: 13
j_gene: TRBJ2-3
d_gene: NA
v_gene: TRBV6-4
CDR3aa: CASSRRVTDTQYF
CDR3nt: TGTGCCAGCAGTCGTCGCGTCACAGATACGCAGTATTTT

abundance: few
len: 13
j_gene: TRBJ1-2
d_gene: NA
v_gene: TRBV7-2
CDR3aa: CASTPGQLQGYTF
CDR3nt: TGTGCCAGCACTCCCGGACAGTTGCAGGGCTACACCTTC

abundance: NA
len: 13
j_gene: TRBJ1-1
d_gene: NA
v_gene: TRBV10-3
CDR3aa: CAISSQGGTEAFF
CDR3nt: TGTGCCATCAGTTCACAGGGTGGCACTGAAGCTTTCTTT

abundance: NA
len: 14
j_gene: TRBJ2-7
d_gene: TRBD1
v_gene: TRBV18
CDR3aa: CASSPRGTDYEQYF
CDR3nt: TGTGCCAGCTCACCCAGGGGGACAGATTACGAGCAGTACTTC

abundance: NA
len: 17
j_gene: TRBJ1-3
d_gene: TRBD1
v_gene: TRBV7-2
CDR3aa: CASSPKTGEASGNTIYF
CDR3nt: TGTGCCAGCAGCCCTAAGACAGGGGAGGCCTCTGGAAACACCATATATTTT

abundance: NA
len: 14
j_gene: TRBJ1-1
d_gene: NA
v_gene: TRBV5-4
CDR3aa: CASSLGLVNTEAFF
CDR3nt: TGTGCCAGCAGCTTGGGGCTAGTCAACACTGAAGCTTTCTTT

abundance: NA
len: 14
j_gene: TRBJ1-3
d_gene: NA
v_gene: TRBV6-1
CDR3aa: CASSKGNLGNTIYF
CDR3nt: TGTGCCAGCAGTAAGGGGAATCTAGGGAACACCATATATTTT

abundance: NA
len: 16
j_gene: TRBJ1-3
d_gene: TRBD1
v_gene: TRBV5-4
CDR3aa: CASSAGQANSGNTIYF
CDR3nt: TGTGCCAGCAGCGCGGGACAGGCTAACTCTGGAAACACCATATATTTT

abundance: NA
len: 18
j_gene: TRBJ1-3
d_gene: TRBD1
v_gene: TRBV7-9
CDR3aa: CASSSAKLRQGPGNTIYF
CDR3nt: TGTGCCAGCAGCTCAGCCAAACTCAGACAGGGGCCTGGAAACACCATATATTTT

abundance: NA
len: 13
j_gene: TRBJ2-3
d_gene: NA
v_gene: TRBV11-3
CDR3aa: CASSLGGTDTQYF
CDR3nt: TGTGCCAGCAGCCTCGGCGGCACAGATACGCAGTATTTT

abundance: NA
len: 14
j_gene: TRBJ2-5
d_gene: NA
v_gene: TRBV2
CDR3aa: CASKRTKLQETQYF
CDR3nt: TGTGCCAGCAAGAGGACCAAGTTGCAAGAGACCCAGTACTTC

abundance: NA
len: 13
j_gene: TRBJ1-2
d_gene: NA
v_gene: TRBV9
CDR3aa: CASSPRDGYGYTF
CDR3nt: TGTGCCAGCAGCCCTCGAGACGGGTATGGCTACACCTTC

abundance: NA
len: 14
j_gene: TRBJ1-1
d_gene: NA
v_gene: TRBV28
CDR3aa: CASSLGGDRTEAFF
CDR3nt: TGTGCCAGCAGTTTAGGCGGGGACCGCACTGAAGCTTTCTTT

abundance: NA
len: 14
j_gene: TRBJ2-7
d_gene: TRBD2
v_gene: TRBV7-2
CDR3aa: CASSLIAGGHEQYF
CDR3nt: TGTGCCAGCAGCCTCATAGCGGGAGGACACGAGCAGTACTTC

abundance: once
len: 17
j_gene: TRBJ2-3
d_gene: TRBD1
v_gene: TRBV30
CDR3aa: CAWSFSSTGRVADTQYF
CDR3nt: TGTGCCTGGAGTTTTTCTTCGACAGGGAGAGTTGCAGATACGCAGTATTTT

abundance: few
len: 12
j_gene: TRBJ1-4
d_gene: TRBD1
v_gene: TRBV30
CDR3aa: CAWRSQGEKLFF
CDR3nt: TGTGCCTGGAGATCACAGGGGGAAAAACTGTTTTTT

abundance: few
len: 14
j_gene: TRBJ1-1
d_gene: NA
v_gene: TRBV9
CDR3aa: CASSPRQGNTEAFF
CDR3nt: TGTGCCAGCAGCCCACGTCAGGGGAACACTGAAGCTTTCTTT

abundance: NA
len: 12
j_gene: TRBJ2-2
d_gene: NA
v_gene: TRBV6-4
CDR3aa: CASSDYTGELFF
CDR3nt: TGTGCCAGCAGTGATTACACCGGGGAGCTGTTTTTT

abundance: NA
len: 14
j_gene: TRBJ2-3
d_gene: NA
v_gene: TRBV4-1
CDR3aa: CASSLGEGADTQYF
CDR3nt: TGCGCCAGCAGCCTGGGTGAGGGGGCAGATACGCAGTATTTT

abundance: NA
len: 14
j_gene: TRBJ2-7
d_gene: NA
v_gene: TRBV30
CDR3aa: CAWRGAGSFYEQYF
CDR3nt: TGTGCCTGGAGGGGAGCGGGTTCATTCTACGAGCAGTACTTC

abundance: NA
len: 12
j_gene: TRBJ2-5
d_gene: TRBD2
v_gene: TRBV30
CDR3aa: CAWRREVETQYF
CDR3nt: TGTGCCTGGCGTCGGGAGGTGGAGACCCAGTACTTC

abundance: NA
len: 11
j_gene: TRBJ1-2
d_gene: TRBD1
v_gene: TRBV5-1
CDR3aa: CASSSVEGQGF
CDR3nt: TGCGCCAGCAGTTCGGTGGAGGGACAGGGTTTC

abundance: NA
len: 14
j_gene: TRBJ2-1
d_gene: NA
v_gene: TRBV7-2
CDR3aa: CASSSGQSYNEQFF
CDR3nt: TGTGCCAGCAGCTCCGGACAGTCCTACAATGAGCAGTTCTTC

abundance: NA
len: 14
j_gene: TRBJ2-2
d_gene: NA
v_gene: TRBV7-2
CDR3aa: CASSTEVGTGELFF
CDR3nt: TGTGCCAGCAGCACTGAGGTTGGCACCGGGGAGCTGTTTTTT

abundance: few
len: 16
j_gene: TRBJ2-1
d_gene: TRBD2
v_gene: TRBV5-4
CDR3aa: CASSLGSSGHYNEQFF
CDR3nt: TGTGCCAGCAGCTTGGGGTCTAGCGGGCACTACAATGAGCAGTTCTTC